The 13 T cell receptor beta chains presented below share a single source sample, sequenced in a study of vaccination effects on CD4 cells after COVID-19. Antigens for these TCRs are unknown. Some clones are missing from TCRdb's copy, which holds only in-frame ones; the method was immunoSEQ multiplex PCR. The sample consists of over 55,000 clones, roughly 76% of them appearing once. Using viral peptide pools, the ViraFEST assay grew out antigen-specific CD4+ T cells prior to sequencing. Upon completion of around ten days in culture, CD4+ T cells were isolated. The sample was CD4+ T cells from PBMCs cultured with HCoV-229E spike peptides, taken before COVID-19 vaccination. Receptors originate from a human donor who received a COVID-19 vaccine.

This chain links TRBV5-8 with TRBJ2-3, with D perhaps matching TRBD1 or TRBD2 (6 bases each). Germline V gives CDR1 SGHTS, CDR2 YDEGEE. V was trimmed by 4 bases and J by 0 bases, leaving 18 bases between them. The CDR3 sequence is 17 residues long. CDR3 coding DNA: TGTGCCAGCAGCCGAAGGGGGGTGTTGGGAAGCACAGATACGCAGTATTTT. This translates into CASSRRGVLGSTDTQYF.

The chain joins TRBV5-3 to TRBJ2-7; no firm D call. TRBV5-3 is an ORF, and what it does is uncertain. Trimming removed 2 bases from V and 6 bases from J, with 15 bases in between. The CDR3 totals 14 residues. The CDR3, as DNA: TGTGCCAGAAGCTTTAGTCACCGCCTTTGCGAGCAGTACGTC. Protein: CARSFSHRLCEQYV.

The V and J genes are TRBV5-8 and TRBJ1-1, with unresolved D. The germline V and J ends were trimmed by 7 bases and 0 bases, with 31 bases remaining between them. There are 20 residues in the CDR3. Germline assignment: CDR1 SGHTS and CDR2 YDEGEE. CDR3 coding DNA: TGTGCCAGCCCCTACTTATTTCCCTCTTCCTTAAAGTCAATGAACACTGAAGCTTTCTTT. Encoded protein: CASPYLFPSSLKSMNTEAFF. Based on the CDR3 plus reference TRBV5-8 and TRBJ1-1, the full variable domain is EAGVTQSPTHLIKTRGQQATLRCSPISGHTSVYWYQQALGLGLQFLLWYDEGEERNRGNFPPRFSGRQFPNYSSELNVNALELEDSALYLCASPYLFPSSLKSMNTEAFFGQGTRLTVV.

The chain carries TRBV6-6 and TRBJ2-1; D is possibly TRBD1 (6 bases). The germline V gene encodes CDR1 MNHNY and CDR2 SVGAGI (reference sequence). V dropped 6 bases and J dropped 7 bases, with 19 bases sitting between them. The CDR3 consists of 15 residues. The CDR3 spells CASRPGDGFGNEQFF. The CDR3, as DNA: TGTGCCAGCAGGCCAGGGGATGGATTTGGGAATGAGCAGTTCTTC.

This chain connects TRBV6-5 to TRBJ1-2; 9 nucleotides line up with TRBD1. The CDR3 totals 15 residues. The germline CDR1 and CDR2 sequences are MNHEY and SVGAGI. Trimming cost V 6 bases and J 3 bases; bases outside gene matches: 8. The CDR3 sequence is CASSTGTGPYYGYTF. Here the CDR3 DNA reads TGTGCCAGCAGCACCGGGACAGGGCCTTACTATGGCTACACCTTC.

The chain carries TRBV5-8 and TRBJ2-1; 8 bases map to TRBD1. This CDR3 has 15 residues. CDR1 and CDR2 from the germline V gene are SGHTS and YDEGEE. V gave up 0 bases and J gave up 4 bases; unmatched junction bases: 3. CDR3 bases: TGTGCCAGCAGCTTGGGCCAGGGGGCTTACAATGAGCAGTTCTTC. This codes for CASSLGQGAYNEQFF.

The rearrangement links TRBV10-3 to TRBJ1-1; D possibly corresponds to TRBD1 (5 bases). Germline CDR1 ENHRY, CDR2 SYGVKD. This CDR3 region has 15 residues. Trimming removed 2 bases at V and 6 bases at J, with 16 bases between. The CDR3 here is CAISEPYGRAPEAFF. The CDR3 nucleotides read TGTGCCATCAGTGAGCCTTATGGCAGGGCCCCTGAAGCTTTCTTT.

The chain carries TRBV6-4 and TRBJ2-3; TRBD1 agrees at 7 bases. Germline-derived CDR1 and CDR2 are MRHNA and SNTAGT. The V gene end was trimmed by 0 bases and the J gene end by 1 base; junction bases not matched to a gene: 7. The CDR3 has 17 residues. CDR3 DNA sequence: TGTGCCAGCAGTGACTCGGCCTGGACAGGTGGCACAGATACGCAGTATTTT. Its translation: CASSDSAWTGGTDTQYF.

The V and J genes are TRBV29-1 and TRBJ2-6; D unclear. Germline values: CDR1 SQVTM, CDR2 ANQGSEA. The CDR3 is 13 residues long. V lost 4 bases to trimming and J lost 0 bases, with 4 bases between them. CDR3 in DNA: TGCAGCGTTGCATACTCTGGGGCCAACGTCCTGACTTTC. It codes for CSVAYSGANVLTF.

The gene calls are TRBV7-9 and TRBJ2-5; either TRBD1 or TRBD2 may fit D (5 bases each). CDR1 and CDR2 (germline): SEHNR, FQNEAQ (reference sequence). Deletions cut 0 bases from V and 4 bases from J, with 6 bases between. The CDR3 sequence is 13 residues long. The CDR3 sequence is CASSLAGTETQYF. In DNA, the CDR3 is TGTGCCAGCAGCTTAGCGGGGACAGAGACCCAGTACTTC.

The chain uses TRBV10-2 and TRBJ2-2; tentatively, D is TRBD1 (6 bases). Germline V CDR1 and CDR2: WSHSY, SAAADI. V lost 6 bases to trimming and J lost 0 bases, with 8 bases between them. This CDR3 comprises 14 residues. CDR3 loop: CASRDSANTGELFF. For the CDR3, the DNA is TGCGCCAGCAGGGACAGCGCGAACACCGGGGAGCTGTTTTTT.

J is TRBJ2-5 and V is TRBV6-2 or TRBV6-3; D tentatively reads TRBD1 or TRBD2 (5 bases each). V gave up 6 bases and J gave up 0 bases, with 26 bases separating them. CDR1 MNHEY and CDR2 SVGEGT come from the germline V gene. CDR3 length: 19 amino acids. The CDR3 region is CASSSSPWDEHSDQETQYF. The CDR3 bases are TGTGCCAGCAGCTCTTCCCCTTGGGACGAGCACTCAGACCAAGAGACCCAGTACTTC.

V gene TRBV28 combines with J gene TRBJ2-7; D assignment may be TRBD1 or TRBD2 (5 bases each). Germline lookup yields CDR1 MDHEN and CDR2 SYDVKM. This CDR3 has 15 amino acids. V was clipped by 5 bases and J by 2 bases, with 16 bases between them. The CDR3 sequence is CASSHYRRGAYEQYV. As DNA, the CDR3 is TGTGCCAGCAGTCATTACCGAAGGGGAGCCTACGAGCAGTACGTC.